The 21 T cell receptor beta chains given below trace back to one sample, sequenced in a study of PD-1 blockade in mismatch repair-deficient tumors. Measured with immunoSEQ multiplex PCR; TCRdb has only the in-frame clones, and not every one. This table holds over 75,000 clones, 81% found once. The sequencing here drew on peripheral blood, taken 12 weeks after starting pembrolizumab. These receptors came from an adult with mismatch repair-deficient cancer.

This chain connects TRBV5-6 to TRBJ2-7, with 8 bases aligning to TRBD1. The germline V gene has CDR1 SGHDT and CDR2 YYEEEE. The CDR3 is made up of 17 amino acids. V shed 4 bases and J 3 bases; nucleotides not matched to a gene: 15. Here the CDR3 DNA reads TGTGCCAGCAGCCTTGTCTTCAGGACAGGGATTGTCTACGAGCAGTACTTC. It translates to CASSLVFRTGIVYEQYF.

This clone was seen more than once but under ten times. This chain links TRBV11-3 with TRBJ1-2, with D perhaps TRBD1 (5 bases). V shed 0 bases and J shed 8 bases, with 13 bases lying between them. Germline lookup yields CDR1 SGHNT and CDR2 YENEEA. The CDR3 loop spans 14 amino acids. The CDR3 here is CASSLDRPGGGYTF. The CDR3 DNA is TGTGCCAGCAGCTTAGACCGGCCGGGGGGGGGCTACACCTTC.

This clone appeared once. The V gene is TRBV11-2, the J gene TRBJ2-7; D may match TRBD1 or TRBD2 (5 bases each). V was pared by 1 base and J by 3 bases, with 16 bases between. CDR3 length: 16 amino acids. CDR1 is SGHAT and CDR2 is FQNNGV in the germline V gene. CDR3 sequence (DNA): TGTGCCAGCAGCTTAGTTAAGGGGAGCCGATACTACGAGCAGTACTTC. Translated: CASSLVKGSRYYEQYF.

This clone occurred once. V and J are TRBV6-5 and TRBJ2-7, with D tentatively TRBD1 or TRBD2 (6 bases each). Germline-derived CDR1 and CDR2 are MNHEY and SVGAGI. The CDR3 covers 15 residues. V was cut by 7 bases and J by 1 base, with 17 bases left in between. DNA for the CDR3: TGTGCCAGCACCTTTGGAGGGGGGCAATCCTACGAGCAGTACTTC. The encoded protein is CASTFGGGQSYEQYF.

The chain recombines TRBV27 with TRBJ2-2; possible D gene TRBD2, 6 bases. Germline V gives CDR1 MNHEY, CDR2 SMNVEV (reference sequence). Trimming shortened V by 3 bases and J by 2 bases, and 10 bases separated the two germline ends. The CDR3 covers 15 residues. The CDR3 reads CASSFGGPNTGELFF. In nucleotides, the CDR3 is TGTGCCAGCAGTTTTGGAGGGCCCAACACCGGGGAGCTGTTTTTT.

This clone has only a few counts. This chain links TRBV28 with TRBJ2-1, with 8 bases aligning to TRBD2. J was trimmed by 7 bases and V by 2 bases; bases with no gene match: 1. CDR1 and CDR2 from the germline V gene are MDHEN and SYDVKM. There are 13 residues in the CDR3. CDR3 nucleotide sequence: TGTGCCAGCAGTTTAAGCGGGGGAAATGAGCAGTTCTTC. Amino acids: CASSLSGGNEQFF.

The chain employs TRBV11-2 and TRBJ2-2; D remains unclear. Trimming took off 6 bases at V and 0 bases at J, with 8 bases between the two ends. The CDR3 covers 14 residues. Looked up from germline, CDR1 is SGHAT and CDR2 is FQNNGV. The CDR3 reads CASSTPANTGELFF. The CDR3, as DNA: TGTGCCAGCAGTACACCCGCGAACACCGGGGAGCTGTTTTTT.

This sequence joins TRBV5-4 and TRBJ2-4, with 8 nucleotides matching TRBD1. This CDR3 comprises 15 residues. Unmatched junction bases numbered 13, after V lost 4 bases and J lost 10 bases. CDR1 is SGHNT and CDR2 is YYREEE in the germline V gene (reference sequence). CDR3 bases: TGTGCCAGCAGCCAGAGACAATCCGGGACAGGTATTCAGTACTTC. Protein: CASSQRQSGTGIQYF.

This clone was seen a few times. This rearrangement joins TRBV6-1 to TRBJ2-1; 9 nucleotides align to TRBD1. CDR1 MNHNS and CDR2 SASEGT come from the germline V gene. This CDR3 is built from 13 residues. J lost 8 bases, V lost 6 bases, and 5 bases had no gene match. The CDR3 coding sequence is TGTGCCAGCAGACAGGGGGCTTTGGATGAGCAGTTCTTC. This encodes CASRQGALDEQFF.

The rearrangement uses TRBV19 and TRBJ2-1, with D hard to call. CDR1 is LNHDA, CDR2 SQIVND, per germline (reference sequence). Between the trimmed V and J ends, which lost 2 bases and 10 bases, there was a span of 18 bases. This CDR3 spans 15 amino acids. The CDR3 sequence is CASSITPVAVGEQFF. The CDR3 region has the DNA TGTGCCAGTAGTATAACCCCAGTGGCAGTAGGCGAGCAGTTCTTC.

Regarding this clone: The same CDR3 can be traced to other DNA sequences in this sample. This sequence joins TRBV7-2 and TRBJ2-2, with D possibly being TRBD2 (6 bases). The V end lost 2 bases, the J end lost 1 base, and 8 bases lay between the germline ends. The CDR3 is 15 amino acids. Germline V gene lookup returns CDR1 SGHTA and CDR2 FQGNSA. In DNA form, the CDR3 reads TGTGCCAGCAGCTTACGGGGGTTGAACACCGGGGAGCTGTTTTTT. It yields the protein CASSLRGLNTGELFF.

This clone was seen a few times. V gene TRBV4-1 combines with J gene TRBJ1-5; 9 bases line up with TRBD1. The V gene end was trimmed by 0 bases and the J gene end by 1 base; junction bases not matched to a gene: 7. Germline V gene lookup returns CDR1 MGHRA and CDR2 YSYEKL. CDR3 length: 18 residues. The CDR3 sequence is CASSQDPNRGRSNQPQHF. CDR3 coding DNA: TGCGCCAGCAGCCAAGACCCCAACAGGGGGCGCAGCAATCAGCCCCAGCATTTT.

The chain combines TRBV6-5 with TRBJ1-1; D not certain. The CDR3 has 12 residues. Germline V CDR1 and CDR2: MNHEY, SVGAGI. Trimming removed 6 bases at V and 1 base at J, with 6 bases between. CDR3 DNA sequence: TGTGCCAGCAGGGCTGGGAACACTGAAGCTTTCTTT. Translating it yields CASRAGNTEAFF.

This chain links TRBV5-1 with TRBJ1-1; 9 positions agree with TRBD1. Losses at the gene ends were 4 bases for V and 1 base for J; bases not matched to a gene: 8. This CDR3 is built from 16 residues. The V gene's germline CDR1 is SGHRS and CDR2 YFSETQ. The CDR3 DNA reads as TGCGCCAGCAGCGGTAGGGGACAGGGATGGAACACTGAAGCTTTCTTT. Its protein product is CASSGRGQGWNTEAFF.

The J gene is TRBJ2-1, the V gene TRBV11-1; 12 bases agree with TRBD1. The CDR3 is made up of 17 amino acids. V lost 3 bases and J lost 10; bases outside the gene matches: 13. Germline V gene data show CDR1 as SGHAT and CDR2 as FQDESV (reference sequence). This CDR3 is CASSFETPGQGAREQFF. The CDR3 DNA reads as TGTGCCAGCAGCTTTGAAACTCCGGGACAGGGGGCTAGGGAGCAGTTCTTC.

This chain uses TRBV5-1 with TRBJ2-5, with 12 bases lining up with TRBD2. Germline CDR1 and CDR2: SGHRS and YFSETQ. CDR3 length: 17 residues. V shed 1 base and J 4 bases; nucleotides not matched to a gene: 8. CDR3 nucleotide sequence: TGCGCCAGCAGCTTGACCCTAGCGGGAGGGCCTCGAGAGACCCAGTACTTC. Translation: CASSLTLAGGPRETQYF.

V and J are TRBV5-1 and TRBJ2-5; D unclear. Germline CDR1 is SGHRS and CDR2 is YFSETQ. V was clipped by 0 bases and J by 2 bases, with 8 bases between them. The CDR3 sequence is 14 residues long. In DNA, the CDR3 is TGCGCCAGCAGCTTGGACTATCTTCAAGAGACCCAGTACTTC. It specifies CASSLDYLQETQYF.

This sequence joins TRBV5-8 and TRBJ2-7; 7 bases are a match to TRBD1. The CDR3 sequence is 15 residues long. CDR1 and CDR2 from the germline V gene are SGHTS and YDEGEE. V gave up 4 bases and J gave up 0 bases; unmatched junction bases: 7. The CDR3 loop is CASSPGTESSYEQYF. The CDR3 nucleotides read TGTGCCAGCAGCCCCGGGACAGAGAGCTCCTACGAGCAGTACTTC. The whole variable domain, filled in from reference TRBV5-8 and TRBJ2-7, reads EAGVTQSPTHLIKTRGQQATLRCSPISGHTSVYWYQQALGLGLQFLLWYDEGEERNRGNFPPRFSGRQFPNYSSELNVNALELEDSALYLCASSPGTESSYEQYFGPGTRLTVT.

The J gene is TRBJ2-7, the V gene TRBV9; either TRBD1 or TRBD2 may fit D (5 bases each). There are 15 residues in the CDR3. The V end lost 0 bases, the J end lost 2 bases, and 12 bases lay between the germline ends. Germline V CDR1 and CDR2: SGDLS, YYNGEE. This CDR3 is CASSVGGGGTYEQYF. In DNA form, the CDR3 reads TGTGCCAGCAGCGTAGGGGGTGGGGGTACCTACGAGCAGTACTTC.

This clone has only one observation. The V gene is TRBV5-6, the J gene TRBJ2-7; D is unclear. This CDR3 has 13 amino acids. Germline V lookup: CDR1 SGHDT, CDR2 YYEEEE. V was pared by 4 bases and J by 2 bases, with 10 bases between. CDR3 sequence (DNA): TGTGCCAGCAGCACCGACGGTACCTACGAGCAGTACTTC. Translating gives CASSTDGTYEQYF. The variable domain in full, completed from reference TRBV5-6 and TRBJ2-7, reads DAGVTQSPTHLIKTRGQQVTLRCSPKSGHDTVSWYQQALGQGPQFIFQYYEEEERQRGNFPDRFSGHQFPNYSSELNVNALLLGDSALYLCASSTDGTYEQYFGPGTRLTVT.

This clone was counted a few times. The rearrangement joins TRBV5-1 to TRBJ2-1, with D uncertain. Trimming removed 0 bases from V and 0 bases from J, with 7 bases in between. The CDR3 covers 15 residues. The V gene's germline CDR1 is SGHRS and CDR2 YFSETQ. The CDR3 loop is CASSLGASSYNEQFF. In DNA, the CDR3 is TGCGCCAGCAGCTTGGGTGCGAGCTCCTACAATGAGCAGTTCTTC.